What follows are 8 T cell receptor beta chains derived from one specimen sequenced in a study of CD8 T cells in Susac syndrome. With random hexamers, roughly 0.45 to 1 ug RNA was reverse transcribed. TCRdb itself ran the immunoSEQ multiplex PCR reads through MiXCR, one entry per CDR3 protein. The repertoire holds 180,000 or so distinct CDR3 sequences, with roughly 94% as singletons. The sample was CD4+ T cells from PBMCs. All receptors come from a human donor in good health.

The gene calls are TRBV25-1 and TRBJ2-3; D remains unclear. V was trimmed by 4 bases and J by 5 bases, leaving 10 bases between them. Germline V gene sequence: CDR1 MGHDK, CDR2 SYGVNS. The CDR3 totals 13 residues. CDR3 nucleotides: TGTGCCAGCAGTGTGACTCGGGTAGATACGCAGTATTTT. Translation: CASSVTRVDTQYF. The full variable domain, completed using reference TRBV25-1 and TRBJ2-3, is EADIYQTPRYLVIGTGKKITLECSQTMGHDKMYWYQQDPGMELHLIHYSYGVNSTEKGDLSSESTVSRIRTEHFPLTLESARPSHTSQYLCASSVTRVDTQYFGPGTRLTVL.

The rearrangement links TRBV11-2 to TRBJ1-2; D remains ambiguous. The V end lost 0 bases, the J end lost 6 bases, and 11 bases lay between the germline ends. CDR1 is SGHAT and CDR2 is FQNNGV in the germline V gene. The CDR3 is 14 amino acids. The CDR3 spells CASSLDVGFDGYTF. CDR3 DNA: TGTGCCAGCAGCTTAGATGTGGGATTTGATGGCTACACCTTC.

This clonotype has just one count. The chain carries TRBV3-1 and TRBJ2-1; 8 bases are a match to TRBD1. Germline V gene lookup returns CDR1 LGHDT and CDR2 YNNKEL (reference sequence). V trimming: 4 bases; J trimming: 3 bases; junction bases outside the gene matches: 5. This CDR3 spans 15 amino acids. CDR3 coding DNA: TGTGCCAGCAGCCGCGACAGGGGTTACTACAATGAGCAGTTCTTC. Translated, it gives CASSRDRGYYNEQFF.

The V gene is TRBV5-1, the J gene TRBJ1-1; D is uncertain. Germline lookup yields CDR1 SGHRS and CDR2 YFSETQ. The CDR3 contains 14 residues. Trimming took off 0 bases at V and 7 bases at J, with 13 bases between the two ends. CDR3 DNA sequence: TGCGCCAGCAGCTTGGGCGGCGGCGTCGGTGAAGCTTTCTTT. Translation: CASSLGGGVGEAFF.

This clonotype was picked up one time. The gene calls are TRBV11-2 and TRBJ2-7; unclear D gene. Germline CDR1 reads SGHAT; CDR2 reads FQNNGV. This CDR3 region has 10 residues. Trimming removed 2 bases at V and 6 bases at J, with 2 bases between. The CDR3 DNA reads as TGTGCCAGCAGCTTAAGCGAGCAGTACGTC. Its translation is CASSLSEQYV.

This clonotype came up once. This chain connects TRBV27 to TRBJ2-3; 15 nucleotides align to TRBD2. Looked up from germline, CDR1 is MNHEY and CDR2 is SMNVEV (reference sequence). The junction had 4 bases not matched to a gene; V was cut back by 6 bases and J by 3 bases. This CDR3 is 16 amino acids long. In DNA form, the CDR3 reads TGTGCCAGCAGGAGGACTAGCGGGAGGGTGACAGATACGCAGTATTTT. It specifies CASRRTSGRVTDTQYF.

The V and J genes are TRBV29-1 and TRBJ2-1, with 15 bases that match TRBD2. CDR3 length: 16 amino acids. The V segment lost 6 bases and the J segment 2 bases; nucleotides outside the gene matches: 5. Germline loops: CDR1 SQVTM, CDR2 ANQGSEA. CDR3 sequence (DNA): TGCAGCGTGCCTTGGACTAGCGGGAGGGCCTACAATGAGCAGTTCTTC. Its protein is CSVPWTSGRAYNEQFF.

This chain uses TRBV24-1 with TRBJ2-1; 7 bases map to TRBD2. CDR1 is KGHDR and CDR2 is SFDVKD in the germline V gene. The CDR3 is 16 residues long. The junction had 2 bases not matched to a gene; V was cut back by 1 base and J by 0 bases. The CDR3: CATSDFGGSSYNEQFF. DNA of the CDR3: TGTGCCACCAGTGATTTTGGCGGGAGCTCCTACAATGAGCAGTTCTTC.